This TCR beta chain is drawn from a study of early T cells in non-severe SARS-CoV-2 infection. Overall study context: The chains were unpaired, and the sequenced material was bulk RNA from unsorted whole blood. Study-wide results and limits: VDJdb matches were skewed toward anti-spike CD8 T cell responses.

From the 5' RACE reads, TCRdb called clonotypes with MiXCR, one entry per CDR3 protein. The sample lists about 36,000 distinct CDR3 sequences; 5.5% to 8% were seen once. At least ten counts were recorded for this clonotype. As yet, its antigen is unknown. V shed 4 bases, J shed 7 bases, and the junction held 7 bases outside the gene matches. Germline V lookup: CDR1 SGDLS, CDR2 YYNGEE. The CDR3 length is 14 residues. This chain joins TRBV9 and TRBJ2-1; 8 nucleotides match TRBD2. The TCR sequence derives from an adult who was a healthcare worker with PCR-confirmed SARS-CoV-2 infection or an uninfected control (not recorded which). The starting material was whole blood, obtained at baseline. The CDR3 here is CASSRGGLVNEQFF. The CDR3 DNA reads TGTGCCAGCAGCCGAGGGGGACTAGTGAATGAGCAGTTCTTC.